This TCR beta chain was identified during a study of cytomegalovirus exposure and HLA in healthy donors. Concerning this clone: Its antigen is unknown.

Study outcomes and limitations: For cytomegalovirus status, the classifier reportedly gave diagnoses with high specificity and sensitivity. Through in vitro validation, three CMV-associated chains were shown to be specific for CMV antigens. The study recorded fewer than 200 TCR beta chains that were cytomegalovirus-associated. Rarity held for most TCR sequences, but there were some public TCRs that occurred in many donors.

Clones were read by immunoSEQ multiplex PCR, and TCRdb kept only the in-frame ones, dropping some. Here the sample spans more than 150,000 clones, approximately 84% being singletons. Trimming took 4 bases from V and 0 from J; bases not matched to a gene: 2. The CDR3 extends over 15 amino acids. Germline V lookup: CDR1 MGHDK, CDR2 SYGVNS. Source material: PBMCs. The chain uses TRBV25-1 and TRBJ2-3, with 9 bases identical to TRBD1. This TCR was sampled from a woman under 30 in good health and CMV-seropositive. CDR3 coding DNA: TGTGCCAGCAGTGGACAGGGGGTAAGCACAGATACGCAGTATTTT. Translation gives CASSGQGVSTDTQYF.